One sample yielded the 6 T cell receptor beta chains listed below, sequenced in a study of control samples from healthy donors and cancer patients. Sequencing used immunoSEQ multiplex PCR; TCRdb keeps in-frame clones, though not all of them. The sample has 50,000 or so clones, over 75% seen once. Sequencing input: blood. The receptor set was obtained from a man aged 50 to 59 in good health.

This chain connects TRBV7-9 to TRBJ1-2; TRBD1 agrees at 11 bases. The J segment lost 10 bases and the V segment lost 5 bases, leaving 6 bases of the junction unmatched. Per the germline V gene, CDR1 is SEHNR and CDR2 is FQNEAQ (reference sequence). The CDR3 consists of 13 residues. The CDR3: CASSRGQGVDYTF. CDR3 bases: TGTGCCAGCAGCCGGGGACAGGGGGTTGACTACACCTTC.

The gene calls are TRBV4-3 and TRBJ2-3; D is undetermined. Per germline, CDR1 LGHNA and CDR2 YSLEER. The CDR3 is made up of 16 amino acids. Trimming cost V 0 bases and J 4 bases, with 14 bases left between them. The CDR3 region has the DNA TGCGCCAGCAGCCAAGAATCGATCCAGCCTTCAGATACGCAGTATTTT. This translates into CASSQESIQPSDTQYF.

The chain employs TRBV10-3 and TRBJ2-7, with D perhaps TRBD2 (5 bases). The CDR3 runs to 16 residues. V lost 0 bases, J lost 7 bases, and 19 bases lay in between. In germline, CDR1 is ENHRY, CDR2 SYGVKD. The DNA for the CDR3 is TGTGCCATCAGTGAGTCGGTAATTGCGAGGGTCAAAGAGCAGTACTTC. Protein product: CAISESVIARVKEQYF.

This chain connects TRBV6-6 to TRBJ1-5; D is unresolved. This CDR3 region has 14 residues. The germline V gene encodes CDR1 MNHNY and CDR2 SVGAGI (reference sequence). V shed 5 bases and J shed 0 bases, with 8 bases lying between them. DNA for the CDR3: TGTGCCAGCAGTGCAGGTTCTAGCAATCAGCCCCAGCATTTT. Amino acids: CASSAGSSNQPQHF.

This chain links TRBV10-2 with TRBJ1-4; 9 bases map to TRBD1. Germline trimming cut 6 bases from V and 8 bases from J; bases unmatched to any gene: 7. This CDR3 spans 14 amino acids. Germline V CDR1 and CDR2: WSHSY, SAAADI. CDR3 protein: CASREQGAGEKLFF. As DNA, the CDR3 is TGCGCCAGCAGAGAACAGGGGGCGGGGGAAAAACTGTTTTTT.

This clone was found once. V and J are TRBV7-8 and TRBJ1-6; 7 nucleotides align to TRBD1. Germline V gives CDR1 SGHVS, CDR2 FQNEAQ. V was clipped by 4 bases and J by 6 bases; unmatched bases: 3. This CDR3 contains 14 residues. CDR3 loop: CASSSGQINSPLHF. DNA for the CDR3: TGTGCCAGCAGCTCGGGACAGATTAATTCACCCCTCCACTTT.